This entry lists 3 T cell receptor beta chains sequenced from one sample in a study of T cell changes during pregnancy in multiple sclerosis (dated by TCRdb to the late 2010s). Preparation of the library involved the immunoSEQ multiplex PCR assay. TCRdb's version of the immuneACCESS table is confined to in-frame rearrangements and falls short of the full clone set. An unresolved V gene accounts for under half of the shortfall where checked; the remainder is of unknown origin. The sample table lists roughly 90,000 clones, 80% to 95% of them with a count of one. The top ten constitute about 0.91% of the sample. This specimen was peripheral blood, taken before pregnancy. All receptors come from a female donor with multiple sclerosis, enrolled in a pregnancy study.

This clone was observed at least ten times. V and J are TRBV2 and TRBJ2-4; a possible D gene is TRBD1 (6 bases). This CDR3 contains 13 residues. Trimming pared 6 bases from V and 8 bases from J, leaving 14 bases between. Germline loops: CDR1 SNHLY, CDR2 FYNNEI. This chain's CDR3 is CASRGDNQDIQYF. DNA of the CDR3: TGTGCCAGCAGAGGGGACAATCAGGACATTCAGTACTTC.

The rearrangement uses TRBV2 and TRBJ1-6; D unresolved. V dropped 3 bases and J dropped 3 bases, with 15 bases sitting between them. Looked up from germline, CDR1 is SNHLY and CDR2 is FYNNEI. The CDR3 totals 17 residues. The CDR3 DNA reads TGTGCCAGCAGTGACGGTAGACTAGGGCTCTATAATTCACCCCTCCACTTT. It translates to CASSDGRLGLYNSPLHF.

This clone was seen more than once but under ten times. The V gene is TRBV11-2, the J gene TRBJ1-1; D uncertain. The germline V and J ends were trimmed by 5 bases and 8 bases, with 15 bases remaining between them. This CDR3 has 13 amino acids. CDR1 is SGHAT and CDR2 is FQNNGV in the germline V gene. The CDR3 nucleotides are TGTGCCAGCAGCCCAGTGCGGGCAGTAGAAGCTTTCTTT. It translates to CASSPVRAVEAFF. Combining the CDR3 with reference TRBV11-2 and TRBJ1-1 gives the whole variable domain EAGVAQSPRYKIIEKRQSVAFWCNPISGHATLYWYQQILGQGPKLLIQFQNNGVVDDSQLPKDRFSAERLKGVDSTLKIQPAKLEDSAVYLCASSPVRAVEAFFGQGTRLTVV.